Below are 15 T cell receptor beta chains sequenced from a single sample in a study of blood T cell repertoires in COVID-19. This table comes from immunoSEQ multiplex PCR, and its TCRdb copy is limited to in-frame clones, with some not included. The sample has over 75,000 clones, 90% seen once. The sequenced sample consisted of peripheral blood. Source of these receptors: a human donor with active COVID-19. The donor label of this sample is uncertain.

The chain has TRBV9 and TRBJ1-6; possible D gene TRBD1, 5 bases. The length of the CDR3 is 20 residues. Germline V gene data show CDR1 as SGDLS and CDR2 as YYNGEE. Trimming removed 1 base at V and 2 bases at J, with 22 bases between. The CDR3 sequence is CASSVFRGFCIMAYNSPLHF. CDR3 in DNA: TGTGCCAGCAGCGTATTCCGGGGGTTCTGTATTATGGCCTATAATTCACCCCTCCACTTT.

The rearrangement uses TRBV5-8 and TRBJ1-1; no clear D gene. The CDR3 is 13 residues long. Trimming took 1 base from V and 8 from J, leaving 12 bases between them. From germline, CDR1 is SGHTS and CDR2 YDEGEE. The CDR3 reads CASSLLAAPEAFF. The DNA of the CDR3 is TGTGCCAGCAGCTTGTTGGCTGCTCCGGAAGCTTTCTTT.

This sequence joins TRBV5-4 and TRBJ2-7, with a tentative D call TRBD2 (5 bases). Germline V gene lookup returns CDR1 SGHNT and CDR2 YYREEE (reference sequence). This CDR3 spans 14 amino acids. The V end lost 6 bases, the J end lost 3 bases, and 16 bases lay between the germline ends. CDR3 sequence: CASKNRVGDYEQYF. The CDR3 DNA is TGTGCCAGCAAGAATAGGGTGGGAGACTACGAGCAGTACTTC.

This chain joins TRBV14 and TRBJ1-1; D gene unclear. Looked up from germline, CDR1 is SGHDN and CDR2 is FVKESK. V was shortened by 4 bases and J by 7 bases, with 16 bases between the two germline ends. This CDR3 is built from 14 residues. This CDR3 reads CASSLQVGRGEAFF. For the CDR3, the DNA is TGTGCCAGCAGCCTACAAGTGGGTCGGGGTGAAGCTTTCTTT.

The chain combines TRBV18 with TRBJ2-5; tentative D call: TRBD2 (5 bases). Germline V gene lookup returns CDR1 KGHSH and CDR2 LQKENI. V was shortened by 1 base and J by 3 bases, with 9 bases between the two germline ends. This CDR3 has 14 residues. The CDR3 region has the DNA TGTGCCAGCTCACCACGGTACGGGGAAGAGACCCAGTACTTC. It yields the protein CASSPRYGEETQYF.

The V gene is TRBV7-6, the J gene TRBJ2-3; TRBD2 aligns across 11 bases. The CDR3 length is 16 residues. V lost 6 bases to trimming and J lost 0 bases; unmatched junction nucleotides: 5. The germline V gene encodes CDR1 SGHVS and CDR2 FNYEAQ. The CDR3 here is CASSLTSGGSTDTQYF. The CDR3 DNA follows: TGTGCCAGCAGTCTAACTAGCGGGGGTAGCACAGATACGCAGTATTTT.

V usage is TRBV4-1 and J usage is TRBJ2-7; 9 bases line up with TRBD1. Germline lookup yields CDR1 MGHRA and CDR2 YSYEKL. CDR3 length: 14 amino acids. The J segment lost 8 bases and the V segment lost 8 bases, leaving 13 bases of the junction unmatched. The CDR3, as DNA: TGCGCCAGCGCGGCTATAACAGGGGGCGCAAAGCAGTACTTC. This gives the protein CASAAITGGAKQYF.

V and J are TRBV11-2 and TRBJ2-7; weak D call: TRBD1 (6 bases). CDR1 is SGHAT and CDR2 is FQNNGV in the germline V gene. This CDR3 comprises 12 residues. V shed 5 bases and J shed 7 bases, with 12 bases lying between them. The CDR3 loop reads CASSVQGFEQYF. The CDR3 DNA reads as TGTGCCAGCAGCGTTCAGGGGTTTGAGCAGTACTTC.

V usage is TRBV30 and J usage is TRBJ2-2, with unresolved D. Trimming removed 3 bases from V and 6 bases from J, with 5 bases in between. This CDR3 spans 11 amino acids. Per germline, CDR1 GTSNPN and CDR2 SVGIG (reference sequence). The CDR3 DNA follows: TGTGCCTGGAGCTATCCCGGGGAGCTGTTTTTT. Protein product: CAWSYPGELFF.

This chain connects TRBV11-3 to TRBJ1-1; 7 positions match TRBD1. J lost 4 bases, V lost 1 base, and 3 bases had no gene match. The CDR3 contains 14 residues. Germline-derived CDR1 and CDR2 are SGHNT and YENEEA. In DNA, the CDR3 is TGTGCCAGCAGCTTAGGCAGGGGGACCACTGAAGCTTTCTTT. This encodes CASSLGRGTTEAFF.

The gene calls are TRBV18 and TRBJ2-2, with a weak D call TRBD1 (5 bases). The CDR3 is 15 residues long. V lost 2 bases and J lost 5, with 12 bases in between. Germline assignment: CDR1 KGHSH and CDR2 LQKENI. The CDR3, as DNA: TGTGCCAGCTCACCAGACAGTAAGGTGACCGGGGAGCTGTTTTTT. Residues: CASSPDSKVTGELFF.

The CDR3 coding sequence is TGTGCCAGCGGGACGTCCGGGACAGGGGGAGACTACGAGCAGTACTTC. It translates to CASGTSGTGGDYEQYF. The gene calls are TRBV5-4 and TRBJ2-7; 11 nucleotides agree with TRBD1. The V and J ends lost 7 bases and 3 bases, in that order; junction bases with no gene match: 12. Germline CDR1 and CDR2: SGHNT and YYREEE (reference sequence). The CDR3 sequence is 16 residues long.

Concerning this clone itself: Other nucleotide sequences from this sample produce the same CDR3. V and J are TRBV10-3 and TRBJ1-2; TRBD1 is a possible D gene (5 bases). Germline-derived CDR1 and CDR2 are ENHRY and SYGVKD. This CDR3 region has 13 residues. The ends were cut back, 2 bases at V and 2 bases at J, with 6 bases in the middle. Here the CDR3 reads CAISEDRNYGYTF. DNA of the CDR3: TGTGCCATCAGTGAGGACAGAAACTATGGCTACACCTTC.

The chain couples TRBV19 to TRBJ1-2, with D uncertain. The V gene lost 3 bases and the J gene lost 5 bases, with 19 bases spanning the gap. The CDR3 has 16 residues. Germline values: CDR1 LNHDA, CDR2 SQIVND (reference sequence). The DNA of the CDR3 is TGTGCCAGTAGTATTCGACAAGCGGCCACGCGGTATGGCTACACCTTC. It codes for CASSIRQAATRYGYTF.

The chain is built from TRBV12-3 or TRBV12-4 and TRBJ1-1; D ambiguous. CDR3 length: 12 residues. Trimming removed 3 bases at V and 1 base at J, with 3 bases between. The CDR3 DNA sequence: TGTGCCAGCAGTTTCGGGAACACTGAAGCTTTCTTT. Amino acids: CASSFGNTEAFF.